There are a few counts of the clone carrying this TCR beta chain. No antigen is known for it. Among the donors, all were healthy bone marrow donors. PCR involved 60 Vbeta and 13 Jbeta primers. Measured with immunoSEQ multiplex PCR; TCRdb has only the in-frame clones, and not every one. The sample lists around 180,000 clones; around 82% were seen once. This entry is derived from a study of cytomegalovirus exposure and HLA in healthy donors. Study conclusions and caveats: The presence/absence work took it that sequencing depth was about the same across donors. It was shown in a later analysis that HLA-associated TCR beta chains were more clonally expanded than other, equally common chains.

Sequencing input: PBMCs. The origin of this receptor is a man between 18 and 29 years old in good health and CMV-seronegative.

This CDR3 is CASSEKPINSPLHF. The CDR3 nucleotides read TGTGCCAGCAGTGAGAAGCCAATAAATTCACCCCTCCACTTT. This rearrangement joins TRBV6-1 to TRBJ1-6, with D uncertain. The CDR3 loop spans 14 amino acids. Trimming shortened V by 3 bases and J by 7 bases, and 10 bases separated the two germline ends. Germline V CDR1 and CDR2: MNHNS, SASEGT.